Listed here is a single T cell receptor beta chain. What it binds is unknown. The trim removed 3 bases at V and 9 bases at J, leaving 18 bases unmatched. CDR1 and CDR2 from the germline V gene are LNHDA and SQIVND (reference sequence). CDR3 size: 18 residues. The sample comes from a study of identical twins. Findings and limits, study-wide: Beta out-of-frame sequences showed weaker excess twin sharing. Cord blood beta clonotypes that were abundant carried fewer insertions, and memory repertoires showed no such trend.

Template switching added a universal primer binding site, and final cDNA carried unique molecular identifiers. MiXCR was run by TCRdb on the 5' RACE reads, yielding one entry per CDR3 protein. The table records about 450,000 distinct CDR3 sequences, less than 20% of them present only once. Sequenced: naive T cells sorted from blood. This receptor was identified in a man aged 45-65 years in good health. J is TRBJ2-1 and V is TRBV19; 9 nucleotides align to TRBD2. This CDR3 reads CASSIARSGRGGLGEQFF. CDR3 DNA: TGTGCCAGTAGTATCGCCCGTTCAGGGCGGGGGGGCCTCGGTGAGCAGTTCTTC.